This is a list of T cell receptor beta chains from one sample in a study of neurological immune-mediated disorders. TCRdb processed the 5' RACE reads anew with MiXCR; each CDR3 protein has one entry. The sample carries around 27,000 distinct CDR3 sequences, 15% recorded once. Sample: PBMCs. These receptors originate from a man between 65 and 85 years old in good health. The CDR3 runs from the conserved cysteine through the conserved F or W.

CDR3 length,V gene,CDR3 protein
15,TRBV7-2,CASSLKRGMNTEAFF
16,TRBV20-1,CSAHRGLGGNTDTQYF
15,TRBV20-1,CSARDRGRLGNTIYF
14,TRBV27,CASRLNRGAYEQYF
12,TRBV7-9,CASSLDNSPLHF
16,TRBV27,CASSLVPPGEGSPLHF
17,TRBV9,CASSVGDTGSGGSPLHF
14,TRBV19,CASSIVGSSYEQYF
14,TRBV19,CASSQDRRSYEQYF
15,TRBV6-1,CASSELGTGGLGAFF
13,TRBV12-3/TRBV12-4,CASSTYRGQPQHF
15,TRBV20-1,CSARPRDRPTGGQFF
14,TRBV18,CASSPRGDSYEQYF
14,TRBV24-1,CATSDTGLNGELFF
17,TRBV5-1,CASSSGQPGATNEKLFF
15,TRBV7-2,CASIRRTDRDYGYTF
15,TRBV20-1,CSARDGVSGANVLTF
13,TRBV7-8,CASSLREGDEQYF
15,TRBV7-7,CASSQGVGGTDTQYF
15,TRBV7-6,CASSPRTGAQETQYF
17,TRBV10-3,CAISVGYVGGNSYEQYF
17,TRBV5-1,CASSAGPQRKGTGELFF
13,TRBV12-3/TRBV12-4,CASSPYSNQPQHF
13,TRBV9,CASSVDPQQPQHF
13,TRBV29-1,CSVDPGQQETQYF
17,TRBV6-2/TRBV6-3,CASSYSRTYATNEKLFF
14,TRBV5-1,CASSWGDREEGYTF
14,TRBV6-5,CASSQRQLNTEAFF
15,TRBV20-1,CSARGDRGRQETQYF